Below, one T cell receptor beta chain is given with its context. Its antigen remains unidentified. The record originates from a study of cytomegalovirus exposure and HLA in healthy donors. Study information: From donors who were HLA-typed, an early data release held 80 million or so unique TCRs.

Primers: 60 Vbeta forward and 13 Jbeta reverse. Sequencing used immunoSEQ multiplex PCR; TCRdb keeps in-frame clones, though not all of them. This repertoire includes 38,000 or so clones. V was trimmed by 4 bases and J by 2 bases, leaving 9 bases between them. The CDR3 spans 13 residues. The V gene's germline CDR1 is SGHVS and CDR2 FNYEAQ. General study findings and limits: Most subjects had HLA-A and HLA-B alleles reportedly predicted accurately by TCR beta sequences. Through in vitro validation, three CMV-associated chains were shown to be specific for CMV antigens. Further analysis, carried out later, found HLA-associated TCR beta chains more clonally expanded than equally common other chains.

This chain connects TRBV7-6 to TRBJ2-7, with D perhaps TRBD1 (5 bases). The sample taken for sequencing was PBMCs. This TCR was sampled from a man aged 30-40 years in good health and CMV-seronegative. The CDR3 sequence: CASSSRQTYEQYF. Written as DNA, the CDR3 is TGTGCCAGCAGCTCCAGACAGACCTACGAGCAGTACTTC. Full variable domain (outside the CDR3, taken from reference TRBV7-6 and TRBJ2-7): GAGVSQSPRYKVTKRGQDVALRCDPISGHVSLYWYRQALGQGPEFLTYFNYEAQQDKSGLPNDRFSAERPEGSISTLTIQRTEQRDSAMYRCASSSRQTYEQYFGPGTRLTVT.